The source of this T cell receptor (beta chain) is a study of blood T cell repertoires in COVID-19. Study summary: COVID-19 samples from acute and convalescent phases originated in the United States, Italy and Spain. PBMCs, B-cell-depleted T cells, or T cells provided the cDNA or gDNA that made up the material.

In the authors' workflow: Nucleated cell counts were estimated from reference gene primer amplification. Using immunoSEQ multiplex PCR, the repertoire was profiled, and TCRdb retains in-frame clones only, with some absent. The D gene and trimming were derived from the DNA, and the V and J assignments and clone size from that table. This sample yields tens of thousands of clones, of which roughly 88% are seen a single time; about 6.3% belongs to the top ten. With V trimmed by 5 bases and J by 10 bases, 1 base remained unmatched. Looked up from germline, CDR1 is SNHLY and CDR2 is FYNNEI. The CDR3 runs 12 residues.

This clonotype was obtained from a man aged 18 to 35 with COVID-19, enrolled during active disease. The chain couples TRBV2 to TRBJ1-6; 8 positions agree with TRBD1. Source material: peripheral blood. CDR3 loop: CASSTGGSPLHF. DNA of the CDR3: TGTGCCAGCAGTACAGGGGGATCACCCCTCCACTTT. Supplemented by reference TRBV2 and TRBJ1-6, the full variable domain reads EPEVTQTPSHQVTQMGQEVILRCVPISNHLYFYWYRQILGQKVEFLVSFYNNEISEKSEIFDDQFSVERPDGSNFTLKIRSTKLEDSAMYFCASSTGGSPLHFGNGTRLTVT.